One and the same sample provided the 27 T cell receptor beta chains below, sequenced in a study of vaccination and CD4 T cells after COVID-19. Documented treatment: roughly ten-day PBMC culture with coronavirus spike peptide pools or control peptides (ViraFEST assay). Antigens for these TCRs are unknown. Sequenced with the Oncomine TCR Beta short-read assay was DNA taken from cultured CD4+ T cells. TCRdb used MiXCR to reprocess the PCR reads, holding one entry per CDR3 protein. This sample has some 15,000 distinct CDR3 sequences, with approximately 30% found just once. Sequenced material: CD4+ T cells from blood, cultured in vitro, taken after SARS-CoV-2 vaccination. These receptors were taken from a human donor who had recovered from COVID-19.

In its sample, this clonotype was seen a few times. The chain links TRBV20-1 to TRBJ2-2; D may be TRBD1 (6 bases). The V end lost 0 bases, the J end lost 7 bases, and 12 bases lay between the germline ends. CDR1 DFQATT and CDR2 SNEGSKA come from the germline V gene (reference sequence). The CDR3 is 14 residues long. The CDR3 bases are TGCAGTGCTAGAGATCTGCCAGGGGTCGGGGAGCTGTTTTTT. Translating gives CSARDLPGVGELFF.

V and J are TRBV4-3 and TRBJ1-2; 7 bases fit TRBD1. CDR3 length equals 15 residues. J gave up 4 bases and V 0 bases, and 5 bases lay outside the gene matches. Germline CDR1 LGHNA, CDR2 YSLEER. CDR3 sequence (DNA): TGCGCCAGCAGCCAAGATGACGACAGGGTCTATGGCTACACCTTC. Its protein is CASSQDDDRVYGYTF.

This clonotype was seen a few times. The chain carries TRBV6-2 or TRBV6-3 and TRBJ1-2; D call uncertain. This CDR3 has 13 residues. Trimming took off 6 bases at V and 4 bases at J, with 12 bases between the two ends. Germline loops: CDR1 MNHEY, CDR2 SVGEGT. The CDR3 sequence: CASSLPPAYGYTF. The DNA of the CDR3 is TGTGCCAGCAGCTTGCCCCCGGCCTATGGCTACACCTTC.

V gene TRBV7-9 combines with J gene TRBJ1-2; D is uncertain. Trimming pared 0 bases from V and 4 bases from J, leaving 9 bases between. Germline lookup yields CDR1 SEHNR and CDR2 FQNEAQ (reference sequence). CDR3 length equals 14 residues. CDR3 sequence (DNA): TGTGCCAGCAGCTTAGCGGGAGGCGGCTATGGCTACACCTTC. Translated, it gives CASSLAGGGYGYTF.

This chain links TRBV5-1 with TRBJ1-2; D gene unclear. Germline V CDR1 and CDR2: SGHRS, YFSETQ. This CDR3 comprises 13 residues. V lost 0 bases, J lost 3 bases, and 6 bases lay in between. The CDR3 DNA follows: TGCGCCAGCAGCTTGGTGGTCGACTATGGCTACACCTTC. Protein product: CASSLVVDYGYTF.

This rearrangement joins TRBV7-2 to TRBJ2-1; D gene ambiguous. V was shortened by 0 bases and J by 6 bases, with 9 bases between the two germline ends. The V gene's germline CDR1 is SGHTA and CDR2 FQGNSA. CDR3 length: 14 amino acids. Here the CDR3 reads CASSLALNPNEQFF. The CDR3, as DNA: TGTGCCAGCAGCTTAGCCCTTAATCCCAATGAGCAGTTCTTC.

The rearrangement joins TRBV6-1 to TRBJ1-2; the match to TRBD1 covers 7 bases. Losses at the gene ends were 6 bases for V and 2 bases for J; bases not matched to a gene: 15. In germline, CDR1 is MNHNS, CDR2 SASEGT. This CDR3 is built from 17 residues. The DNA of the CDR3 is TGTGCCAGCAGAAAACCGATAGGACAGGACGACAACTATGGCTACACCTTC. Its protein is CASRKPIGQDDNYGYTF.

The table lists this clonotype with a count of one. The chain is built from TRBV18 and TRBJ2-3, with 8 bases aligning to TRBD1. Germline V CDR1 and CDR2: KGHSH, LQKENI. There are 16 residues in the CDR3. Trimming at V came to 3 bases and at J to 2 bases, leaving 7 bases not matched to a gene. CDR3 bases: TGTGCCAGCTCACCGCTAAACAGGGGGGACACAGATACGCAGTATTTT. Residues: CASSPLNRGDTDTQYF. Full variable domain (rest looked up from reference TRBV18 and TRBJ2-3): NAGVMQNPRHLVRRRGQEARLRCSPMKGHSHVYWYRQLPEEGLKFMVYLQKENIIDESGMPKERFSAEFPKEGPSILRIQQVVRGDSAAYFCASSPLNRGDTDTQYFGPGTRLTVL.

This clonotype has just a few counts. The chain links TRBV28 to TRBJ1-5; 7 nucleotides align to TRBD1. J gave up 2 bases and V 3 bases, and 4 bases lay outside the gene matches. From germline, CDR1 is MDHEN and CDR2 SYDVKM. This CDR3 is 15 amino acids long. CDR3 protein: CASSFTGARNQPQHF. The CDR3 region has the DNA TGTGCCAGCAGTTTCACAGGGGCCCGCAATCAGCCCCAGCATTTT.

This clonotype was recorded once. The rearrangement links TRBV27 to TRBJ2-1; 8 positions agree with TRBD2. With V trimmed by 6 bases and J by 6 bases, 13 bases remained unmatched. The CDR3 sequence is 16 residues long. Germline CDR1 is MNHEY and CDR2 is SMNVEV (reference sequence). The CDR3 DNA reads as TGTGCCAGCAGCCTGGGGGGGCTAGCGGGCAGCAATGAGCAGTTCTTC. Translating it yields CASSLGGLAGSNEQFF.

This clonotype was observed a few times. The genes are TRBV27 and TRBJ2-7; possibly TRBD2 for D (6 bases). Germline lookup yields CDR1 MNHEY and CDR2 SMNVEV (reference sequence). V lost 6 bases and J 0 bases, leaving 12 bases between the germline ends. The CDR3 has 14 amino acids. CDR3 region: CASRDYRGSYEQYF. As DNA, the CDR3 is TGTGCCAGCAGGGACTATCGGGGCTCCTACGAGCAGTACTTC.

The chain is built from TRBV7-9 and TRBJ2-5; D may match TRBD1 or TRBD2 (6 bases each). Germline V gene sequence: CDR1 SEHNR, CDR2 FQNEAQ (reference sequence). Trimming took 2 bases from V and 3 from J, leaving 16 bases between them. This CDR3 has 16 residues. The CDR3 spells CASSLLRRGEKETQYF. As DNA, the CDR3 is TGTGCCAGCAGCTTATTGAGAAGGGGGGAAAAAGAGACCCAGTACTTC.

V is TRBV15 and J is TRBJ2-7, with a tentative D call TRBD1 (5 bases). V lost 0 bases and J lost 2, with 8 bases in between. CDR3 length equals 14 residues. Germline loops: CDR1 LNHNV, CDR2 YYDKDF (reference sequence). Written as DNA, the CDR3 is TGTGCCACCAGCAGAGATTCAGGGCCCTACGAGCAGTACTTC. It yields the protein CATSRDSGPYEQYF.

This clonotype turned up a few times. The chain recombines TRBV7-9 with TRBJ1-5; D unresolved. In germline, CDR1 is SEHNR, CDR2 FQNEAQ (reference sequence). CDR3 length: 12 amino acids. V was clipped by 5 bases and J by 5 bases, with 7 bases between them. The CDR3 DNA follows: TGTGCCAGCAGCCCGCCGGATCAGCCCCAGCATTTT. Translated, it gives CASSPPDQPQHF.

The chain recombines TRBV6-2 or TRBV6-3 with TRBJ2-3, with unresolved D. V dropped 2 bases and J dropped 7 bases, with 13 bases sitting between them. The germline V gene encodes CDR1 MNHEY and CDR2 SVGEGT. The CDR3 is made up of 14 amino acids. This CDR3 is CASSYQSSSNTQYF. The CDR3 DNA reads as TGTGCCAGCAGTTACCAGTCTTCCTCGAATACGCAGTATTTT.

The chain carries TRBV27 and TRBJ2-2, with TRBD2 as a possible D gene (6 bases). This CDR3 region has 15 residues. Between the trimmed V and J ends, which lost 5 bases and 2 bases, there was a span of 12 bases. The germline CDR1 and CDR2 sequences are MNHEY and SMNVEV (reference sequence). This CDR3 reads CASSPIAANTGELFF. In DNA form, the CDR3 reads TGTGCCAGCAGTCCTATAGCGGCCAACACCGGGGAGCTGTTTTTT.

This sequence joins TRBV11-2 and TRBJ2-7; D might be TRBD2 (5 bases). Trimming took 11 bases from V and 0 from J, leaving 11 bases between them. CDR3 length: 12 residues. CDR1 SGHAT and CDR2 FQNNGV come from the germline V gene. CDR3 DNA sequence: TGTGCCGAATTGGGGAGCTCCTACGAGCAGTACTTC. Translating it yields CAELGSSYEQYF.

This chain joins TRBV30 and TRBJ2-7; D not certain. The length of the CDR3 is 13 residues. Trimming stripped 7 bases from V and 0 bases from J, with 13 bases between. Germline V lookup: CDR1 GTSNPN, CDR2 SVGIG (reference sequence). CDR3 DNA sequence: TGTGCCTCGATGAAACATGGCTCCTACGAGCAGTACTTC. This codes for CASMKHGSYEQYF.

The chain carries TRBV12-3 or TRBV12-4 and TRBJ2-7; a possible D gene is TRBD2 (6 bases). V dropped 6 bases and J dropped 2 bases, with 17 bases sitting between them. This CDR3 contains 15 residues. CDR3 DNA sequence: TGTGCCAGCAGACGTGGACTACCCGAGACCTACGAGCAGTACTTC. This translates into CASRRGLPETYEQYF.

The CDR3 region is CASSPFEGEQYF. The CDR3 DNA reads as TGTGCCAGCAGTCCTTTTGAGGGGGAGCAGTACTTC. The V gene is TRBV6-1, the J gene TRBJ2-7; either TRBD1 or TRBD2 may supply D (5 bases each). Trimming shortened V by 5 bases and J by 7 bases, and 12 bases separated the two germline ends. This CDR3 comprises 12 residues. The germline gives CDR1 MNHNS, CDR2 SASEGT.

This clonotype was seen a handful of times. The chain couples TRBV27 to TRBJ1-6; the D is unclear. The germline gives CDR1 MNHEY, CDR2 SMNVEV (reference sequence). This CDR3 is built from 14 residues. Trimming stripped 7 bases from V and 9 bases from J, with 16 bases between. The CDR3 sequence is CASTQRESFSPLHF. CDR3 in DNA: TGTGCCAGCACCCAACGGGAATCCTTTTCACCCCTCCACTTT.

CDR3 sequence: CASSPNQETQYF. CDR3 in DNA: TGTGCCAGCTCACCAAACCAAGAGACCCAGTACTTC. The chain combines TRBV18 with TRBJ2-5, with unresolved D. CDR3 size: 12 residues. Trimming shortened V by 2 bases and J by 0 bases, and 1 base separated the two germline ends. Germline V gives CDR1 KGHSH, CDR2 LQKENI.

The chain joins TRBV7-9 to TRBJ2-7; tentative D call: TRBD2 (6 bases). Germline V gene lookup returns CDR1 SEHNR and CDR2 FQNEAQ (reference sequence). The CDR3 runs 18 residues. V dropped 5 bases and J dropped 2 bases, with 25 bases sitting between them. The CDR3 protein is CASSDPLMRARGTYEQYF. CDR3 DNA: TGTGCCAGCAGCGATCCCCTTATGCGGGCGCGGGGAACCTACGAGCAGTACTTC. Filled out from reference TRBV7-9 and TRBJ2-7, the complete variable domain reads DTGVSQNPRHKITKRGQNVTFRCDPISEHNRLYWYRQTLGQGPEFLTYFQNEAQLEKSRLLSDRFSAERPKGSFSTLEIQRTEQGDSAMYLCASSDPLMRARGTYEQYFGPGTRLTVT.

This chain uses TRBV20-1 with TRBJ1-1, with D uncertain. Germline V gene data show CDR1 as DFQATT and CDR2 as SNEGSKA (reference sequence). CDR3 length: 13 amino acids. V was cut by 1 base and J by 3 bases, with 9 bases left in between. CDR3 DNA sequence: TGCAGTGCTAGAGGTCCCGGGTACACTGAAGCTTTCTTT. It is translated as CSARGPGYTEAFF.

This sequence joins TRBV2 and TRBJ2-7; the D call may be TRBD1 or TRBD2 (6 bases each). V lost 11 bases and J 6 bases, leaving 20 bases between the germline ends. The CDR3 is made up of 13 amino acids. Looked up from germline, CDR1 is SNHLY and CDR2 is FYNNEI. CDR3 DNA sequence: TGTGCCGGAAGGGGGGACCAATGGGCCGAGCAGTACTTC. It translates to CAGRGDQWAEQYF.

The chain joins TRBV7-2 to TRBJ1-2; 8 bases fit TRBD1. The ends lost 5 bases at V and 4 bases at J; junction bases unmatched: 12. CDR3 length: 16 residues. Germline V lookup: CDR1 SGHTA, CDR2 FQGNSA. The CDR3 region is CASSPSVVGQVYGYTF. The CDR3 DNA sequence: TGTGCCAGCAGCCCCTCTGTCGTGGGACAGGTCTATGGCTACACCTTC.

The V call is TRBV19, the J call TRBJ2-3; 11 nucleotides agree with TRBD2. CDR3 size: 17 residues. V trimming: 5 bases; J trimming: 0 bases; junction bases outside the gene matches: 7. CDR1 is LNHDA and CDR2 is SQIVND in the germline V gene (reference sequence). As DNA, the CDR3 is TGTGCCAGTAGTCCACCAAGGACTAGCGGGAGCACAGATACGCAGTATTTT. Protein sequence: CASSPPRTSGSTDTQYF.